Listed below are T cell receptor beta chains from one sample, sequenced in a study of blood T cells in healthy people across ages. Via MiXCR, TCRdb re-called the 5' RACE reads, giving one row per CDR3 protein. The data hold just under 550,000 distinct CDR3 sequences, with 24% observed a single time. The sample was also linked to a second study, of T cells of mothers and their children.

The sequenced sample was blood. The receptors here all came from a boy between 10 and 17 years old in good health. Each CDR3 is given with its conserved first and last residue. A D gene is named only where the DNA matches it firmly. Part of the rows lack a size; the others show once, few, many or a class for expanded clones.

- | TRBJ2-1 | TRBV4-1 | many | TGCGCCAGCAGCCAGGAACAGGTCTCAAGCTCCTACAATGAGCAGTTCTTC | CASSQEQVSSSYNEQFF
TRBD1 | TRBJ2-4 | TRBV7-9 | few | TGTGCCAGCAGCCTAAGGGACAGGGGCAACATTCAGTACTTC | CASSLRDRGNIQYF
TRBD1 | TRBJ1-5 | TRBV20-1 | - | TGCAGTGCTATACCCCACAATGAGGACAGGGGTTATCGCGGGGATAATTTTCAGCCCCAGCATTTT | CSAIPHNEDRGYRGDNFQPQHF
- | TRBJ2-5 | TRBV10-3 | - | TGTGCCATCAGTGAGTCTTGGGCAGCCCAAGAGACCCAGTACTTC | CAISESWAAQETQYF
TRBD2 | TRBJ2-1 | TRBV7-9 | few | TGTGCCAGCAGCTTAGGGGGACTAGCTTCCAATGAGCAGTTCTTC | CASSLGGLASNEQFF
- | TRBJ1-4 | TRBV4-1 | many | TGCGCCAGCAGCCAAGATCTTTCGAGCCTCACATGGCGAATGGGACGGGGAAAACTGTTTTTT | CASSQDLSSLTWRMGRGKLFF
- | TRBJ2-5 | TRBV7-9 | - | TGTGCCAGCAGCTCTACACCCCAAGAGACCCAGTACTTC | CASSSTPQETQYF
TRBD2 | TRBJ2-1 | TRBV2 | many | TGTGCCAGCAGTGTTGGGGGGGATGAGCAGTTCTTC | CASSVGGDEQFF
- | TRBJ2-7 | TRBV27 | - | TGTGCCAGTAGAGTATTGGGCGAGCAGTACTTC | CASRVLGEQYF
- | TRBJ2-7 | TRBV29-1 | few | TGCAGCGTTGAAGCCGGAGCCTACGAGCAGTACTTC | CSVEAGAYEQYF
TRBD2 | TRBJ2-7 | TRBV11-2 | - | TGTGCCAGCAGCCCGGAACCGGGACTAGATTCCTACGAGCAGTACTTC | CASSPEPGLDSYEQYF
TRBD2 | TRBJ2-3 | TRBV29-1 | - | TGCAGCGTTGAATTAGCGGGAGGTGCAGATACGCAGTATTTT | CSVELAGGADTQYF
- | TRBJ1-6 | TRBV5-1 | once | TGCGCCAGCAGTCCGAGACGCTCCTATAATTCACCCCTCCACTTT | CASSPRRSYNSPLHF
- | TRBJ2-3 | TRBV9 | - | TGTGCCAGCAGCGTAGGGTCTAGCAAAACAGATACGCAGTATTTT | CASSVGSSKTDTQYF
- | TRBJ2-1 | TRBV7-9 | - | TGTGCCAGCAGCTTAGTTGGTTTTCATCGGACGGTGGCTGAGCAGTTCTTC | CASSLVGFHRTVAEQFF
- | TRBJ2-1 | TRBV12-3/TRBV12-4 | - | TGTGCCAGCAGTTTATACCTCGGCTCCTACAATGAGCAGTTCTTC | CASSLYLGSYNEQFF
- | TRBJ2-7 | TRBV2 | few | TGTGCCAGCACTCTGGTAGGGGAGCAGTACTTC | CASTLVGEQYF